The rows below give T cell receptor beta chains drawn from one sample of a study of blood T cells in healthy people across ages. TCRdb ran MiXCR on the 5' RACE reads and lists one entry per CDR3 protein. The sample records about 650,000 distinct CDR3 sequences, around 32% being singletons. Sequencing used blood. These receptors were collected from an elderly woman in good health. Both conserved end residues are part of each CDR3. The order of the fields is D gene, V gene, clone size, J gene, CDR3 protein, CDR3 DNA. The D gene is left open where the match is weak. For some rows the clone size is stated as once, few or many, or as a class when expanded; others skip it.

>TRBD2|TRBV20-1|NA|TRBJ2-1
CSARLAGALNEQFF
TGCAGTGCTCGACTAGCGGGAGCGTTGAATGAGCAGTTCTTC
>NA|TRBV25-1|NA|TRBJ1-6
CASSEGGRNSPLHF
TGTGCCAGCAGTGAGGGGGGCCGAAATTCACCCCTCCACTTT
>NA|TRBV6-6|few|TRBJ1-2
CASRPPGTGANYGYTF
TGTGCCAGTAGACCACCGGGGACTGGGGCCAACTATGGCTACACCTTC
>TRBD1|TRBV7-9|NA|TRBJ2-4
CASSLGQGVNIQYF
TGTGCCAGCAGCTTGGGACAGGGAGTAAACATTCAGTACTTC
>TRBD1|TRBV6-6|many|TRBJ1-1
CASSGQGTGTEAFF
TGTGCCAGCAGCGGACAGGGAACGGGCACTGAAGCTTTCTTT
>TRBD1|TRBV28|NA|TRBJ2-7
CASNKAQGAYEQYF
TGTGCCAGCAACAAGGCGCAGGGGGCTTACGAGCAGTACTTC
>NA|TRBV9|NA|TRBJ1-2
CASSLIGGAGYTF
TGTGCCAGCAGCTTAATAGGGGGGGCCGGCTACACCTTC
>TRBD2|TRBV30|few|TRBJ2-5
CAWRVTSGGTQYF
TGTGCCTGGAGGGTGACTAGCGGGGGGACCCAGTACTTC
>NA|TRBV27|many|TRBJ2-5
CASSLLGQLETQYF
TGTGCCAGCAGTTTGCTGGGACAATTAGAGACCCAGTACTTC
>TRBD1|TRBV4-3|NA|TRBJ2-1
CASSQGPGQGDNEQFF
TGCGCCAGCAGCCAAGGGCCGGGACAGGGGGACAATGAGCAGTTCTTC
>NA|TRBV20-1|many|TRBJ2-5
CSVRFGAGRAQYF
NA
>TRBD1|TRBV20-1|NA|TRBJ1-1
CSASGQGVYTEAFF
TGCAGTGCTAGTGGACAGGGTGTTTACACTGAAGCTTTCTTT
>NA|TRBV20-1|many|TRBJ1-2
CSARAASNYGYTF
TGCAGTGCTAGAGCAGCCTCTAACTATGGCTACACCTTC
>NA|TRBV6-6|few|TRBJ1-3
CASSSRRSNSGNTIYF
TGTGCCAGCAGTTCCCGACGGTCCAACTCTGGAAACACCATATATTTT
>NA|TRBV4-1|NA|TRBJ1-1
CASSQENDNTEAFF
TGCGCCAGCAGCCAAGAGAACGATAACACTGAAGCTTTCTTT
>NA|TRBV3-1|NA|TRBJ2-3
CASSQAAGSDTQYF
TGTGCCAGCAGCCAAGCGGCAGGCTCTGATACGCAGTATTTT